Below, 5 T cell receptor beta chains from the same sample are listed, as sequenced in a study of graft-versus-host responses after intestinal transplantation. Assay: immunoSEQ multiplex PCR; the TCRdb copy retains only in-frame clones and omits some. The sample includes 70,000 to 95,000 clones, over 85% of them seen just once. Their target antigens are unknown. Sequences were derived from unstimulated CD8+ T cells sorted from spleen or lymph node cells, sampled before transplant. The receptor source for this set is a human donor who was the organ donor for an intestinal transplant.

Of note for this clone: The CDR3 ends on some other residue instead of the conserved phenylalanine or tryptophan, so this is likely a read error. The V gene is TRBV4-1, the J gene TRBJ2-7, with 9 bases identical to TRBD1. The V segment lost 4 bases and the J segment 3 bases; nucleotides outside the gene matches: 4. This CDR3 comprises 14 residues. Germline CDR1 reads MGHRA; CDR2 reads YSYEKL. This CDR3 is CASSPGQGSYEQYL. The CDR3 coding sequence is TGCGCCAGCAGCCCAGGACAGGGGAGCTACGAGCAGTACCTC.

On this clone: Other DNA sequences from this sample encode an identical CDR3 as well. The J gene is TRBJ2-7, the V gene TRBV9; TRBD1 agrees at 8 bases. With 0 bases clipped from V and 4 bases from J, the junction kept 3 bases outside the gene matches. Germline CDR1 SGDLS, CDR2 YYNGEE. The CDR3 covers 14 residues. CDR3 residues: CASSVGQGAYEQYF. CDR3 sequence (DNA): TGTGCCAGCAGCGTAGGGCAGGGGGCGTACGAGCAGTACTTC.

This chain connects TRBV7-9 to TRBJ1-1, with D perhaps matching TRBD1 (6 bases). With 6 bases removed from V and 6 bases from J, the gap between germline ends came to 11 bases. The CDR3 has 12 residues. The germline CDR1 and CDR2 sequences are SEHNR and FQNEAQ (reference sequence). CDR3 in amino acids: CASRLKGAEAFF. The CDR3 DNA is TGTGCCAGCAGATTGAAGGGGGCTGAAGCTTTCTTT.

The chain employs TRBV6-6 and TRBJ2-5; no clear D gene. There are 13 residues in the CDR3. The V gene lost 4 bases and the J gene lost 5 bases, with 11 bases spanning the gap. Germline CDR1 and CDR2: MNHNY and SVGAGI (reference sequence). CDR3 loop: CASSSLEYETQYF. CDR3 sequence (DNA): TGTGCCAGCAGTTCACTGGAGTACGAGACCCAGTACTTC.

The rearrangement joins TRBV5-6 to TRBJ2-7; 11 bases match TRBD1. Germline CDR1 SGHDT, CDR2 YYEEEE. This CDR3 contains 14 residues. Trimming at V came to 4 bases and at J to 4 bases, leaving 4 bases not matched to a gene. CDR3 nucleotide sequence: TGTGCCAGCAGCCCGGGACAGGGGGAGTACGAGCAGTACTTC. Protein product: CASSPGQGEYEQYF.